The entry below gives a single T cell receptor beta chain sequence along with its context. The data originate from a study of blood T cell repertoires in COVID-19. About the study: Samples representing acute and convalescent COVID-19 were sourced from the United States, Italy and Spain. T cells, B-cell-depleted T cells, or PBMCs supplied cDNA or gDNA.

As processed by the authors: Nucleated cell number was recorded as an estimate derived from reference gene primer amplification. Data came from immunoSEQ multiplex PCR; TCRdb stores just in-frame clones and leaves some out. V and J calls and clone size follow that table, whereas D and trimming were derived from the DNA. The top ten clones hold 0.94% of a sample with 250,000 to 300,000 clones, approximately 88% of them seen once. V was shortened by 4 bases and J by 2 bases, with 17 bases between the two germline ends. The V gene's germline CDR1 is ENHRY and CDR2 SYGVKD. The CDR3 sequence is 16 residues long.

The sample comprised peripheral blood. This chain connects TRBV10-3 to TRBJ2-5; TRBD1 is a possible D gene (6 bases). The sequence was obtained from a woman between 40 and 55 years old who had recovered from COVID-19. The CDR3 sequence: CAISGGPGTTQETQYF. CDR3 bases: TGTGCCATCAGTGGGGGGCCCGGGACAACTCAAGAGACCCAGTACTTC.